The rows below give T cell receptor beta chains drawn from one sample of a study of cytomegalovirus exposure and HLA in healthy donors. Method: immunoSEQ multiplex PCR; TCRdb's copy keeps in-frame clones and lacks some. The table includes around 100,000 clones, over 80% detected once. Sequenced input: PBMCs. The receptors here all came from a female donor in good health and CMV-seropositive. Each CDR3 is given with its conserved first and last residue. The D gene is left open where the match is weak. Size is omitted from some rows. Given values are once, few, many or a class for expanded clones.

j_call v_call clone_size d_call cdr3_aa cdr3_nt
TRBJ1-1 TRBV7-9 NA TRBD1 CASSFSPEQGDAEAFF TGTGCCAGCAGCTTCAGCCCGGAACAGGGGGACGCTGAAGCTTTCTTT
TRBJ2-6 TRBV6-1 NA TRBD2 CASQRGDGANVLTF TGTGCCAGCCAGCGGGGTGACGGGGCCAACGTCCTGACTTTC
TRBJ2-7 TRBV7-9 NA NA CSSSSVRDEQYF TGTTCCAGCAGCTCAGTGAGGGACGAGCAGTACTTC
TRBJ1-5 TRBV4-1 NA NA CASSQDWKDGGLVQPQHF TGCGCCAGCAGCCAAGATTGGAAGGACGGAGGTCTAGTTCAGCCCCAGCATTTT
TRBJ2-5 TRBV7-2 NA NA CASSLEGKRETQYF TGTGCCAGCAGCTTAGAAGGAAAGCGGGAGACCCAGTACTTC
TRBJ2-7 TRBV6-5 NA NA CASSYTGEVYEQYF TGTGCCAGCAGTTATACAGGGGAGGTCTACGAGCAGTACTTC
TRBJ1-2 TRBV6-1 NA NA CASSEGTGTPYGYTF TGTGCCAGCAGTGAAGGGACCGGGACACCCTATGGCTACACCTTC
TRBJ1-6 TRBV7-9 NA TRBD1 CASSLGGGGNNSPLHF TGTGCCAGCAGCTTAGGCGGAGGGGGCAATAATTCACCCCTCCACTTT
TRBJ2-7 TRBV9 NA TRBD2 CASSADPLAGGRGEQYF TGTGCCAGCAGCGCCGATCCCTTAGCGGGAGGCAGAGGCGAGCAGTACTTC
TRBJ1-5 TRBV5-4 NA NA CASSLGGLGQPQHF TGTGCCAGCAGCTTGGGGGGGCTAGGGCAGCCCCAGCATTTT
TRBJ2-7 TRBV7-2 few TRBD2 CASSLGSGGYEQYF TGTGCCAGCAGCTTAGGTAGCGGGGGGTACGAGCAGTACTTC
TRBJ1-1 TRBV6-1 NA NA CATTAALVNTEAFF TGTGCCACTACAGCTGCGCTGGTGAACACTGAAGCTTTCTTT
TRBJ2-1 TRBV9 NA TRBD2 CASSVEGSGSSYNEQFF TGTGCCAGCAGCGTAGAAGGTAGCGGGTCATCCTACAATGAGCAGTTCTTC
TRBJ2-5 TRBV6-5 NA NA CASSYGGREETQYF TGTGCCAGCAGTTACGGGGGCCGGGAAGAGACCCAGTACTTC
TRBJ1-2 TRBV29-1 NA NA CSAQSGTELFF TGCAGCGCCCAGAGTGGGACTGAACTCTTCTTC
TRBJ1-4 TRBV18 NA NA CASSPGLGNEKLFF TGTGCCAGCTCACCGGGACTGGGAAATGAAAAACTGTTTTTT
TRBJ2-1 TRBV6-5 few TRBD1 CASSYSPSGQLFF TGTGCCAGCAGTTACTCGCCGTCGGGACAGTTGTTCTTC
TRBJ2-1 TRBV4-1 NA TRBD2 CASSFFPAGVVGNEQFF TGCGCCAGCAGCTTTTTTCCAGCGGGAGTAGTCGGGAATGAGCAGTTCTTC
TRBJ1-1 TRBV29-1 NA NA CSVEERRNTEAFF TGCAGCGTTGAAGAACGGAGGAACACTGAAGCTTTCTTT
TRBJ1-4 TRBV5-4 once NA CASSLAAEPTNEKLFF TGTGCCAGCAGCTTGGCTGCCGAGCCAACTAATGAAAAACTGTTTTTT
TRBJ1-3 TRBV23-1 NA NA CASSQSGGHPSSGNTIYF TGCGCCAGCAGTCAATCTGGGGGACACCCGAGCTCTGGAAACACCATATATTTT
TRBJ2-2 TRBV29-1 NA NA CSVLTPGANTGELFF TGCAGCGTGCTCACTCCCGGGGCGAACACCGGGGAGCTGTTTTTT
TRBJ2-7 TRBV11-3 NA TRBD1 CASSPRQGEQYF TGTGCCAGCAGCCCTCGACAGGGCGAGCAGTACTTC
TRBJ1-1 TRBV30 once NA CAWSLPGHMNTEAFF TGTGCCTGGAGCTTACCGGGACACATGAACACTGAAGCTTTCTTT
TRBJ2-3 TRBV4-2 NA NA CASSQGANDEQYF TGTGCCAGCAGCCAAGGAGCTAACGATGAGCAGTATTTT
TRBJ1-4 TRBV10-3 NA TRBD1 CAISGNRGTNEKLFF TGTGCCATCAGTGGCAACAGGGGAACTAATGAAAAACTGTTTTTT
TRBJ2-2 TRBV5-1 few TRBD2 CASSLALLAGTNTGELFF TGCGCCAGCAGCTTGGCCCTCTTAGCGGGTACGAACACCGGGGAGCTGTTTTTT
TRBJ2-3 TRBV6-5 NA NA CASTRDSYTDTQYF TGTGCCAGCACCAGAGACAGCTACACAGATACGCAGTATTTT
TRBJ1-2 TRBV7-7 NA TRBD1 CASSLLRDRGPYDYTF TGTGCCAGCAGCCTTCTTCGGGACAGGGGGCCCTATGACTACACCTTC
TRBJ1-4 TRBV5-6 NA NA CASSRGYRAGEEKLFF TGTGCCAGCAGCAGGGGTTACAGGGCTGGGGAGGAAAAACTGTTTTTT
TRBJ1-1 TRBV19 NA TRBD1 CASPDRGAFF TGTGCCAGTCCTGACAGGGGAGCTTTCTTT
TRBJ1-3 TRBV9 NA NA CAATTPFHQRNTIYF TGTGCCGCTACCACCCCGTTTCACCAAAGAAACACCATATATTTT
TRBJ2-2 TRBV18 NA NA CASSPPTGELFF TGTGCCAGCTCACCCCCTACCGGGGAGCTGTTTTTT
TRBJ1-1 TRBV5-6 NA NA CASSYPQGNTEAFF TGTGCCAGCAGCTACCCACAGGGAAATACTGAAGCTTTCTTT
TRBJ2-7 TRBV4-1 NA TRBD2 CASSQTGGRGEQYF TGCGCCAGCAGCCAAACGGGCGGGAGGGGGGAGCAGTACTTC
TRBJ2-7 TRBV7-9 once NA CASSLGQGIPYEQYF TGTGCCAGCAGCTTAGGCCAGGGGATTCCCTACGAGCAGTACTTC
TRBJ2-2 TRBV13 NA TRBD2 CASSRKGLAGVGTGELFF TGTGCCAGCAGCCGAAAAGGACTAGCGGGAGTGGGTACCGGGGAGCTGTTTTTT
TRBJ1-2 TRBV5-1 few NA CASSFTANYGYTF TGCGCCAGCAGCTTTACAGCAAACTATGGCTACACCTTC
TRBJ2-5 TRBV4-2 NA TRBD2 CASSPGLAQETQYF TGTGCCAGCAGCCCGGGACTAGCTCAAGAGACCCAGTACTTC
TRBJ2-1 TRBV19 NA TRBD2 CASSIGGAGGTLSSYNEQFF TGTGCCAGTAGTATAGGGGGAGCGGGAGGGACCCTAAGCTCCTACAATGAGCAGTTCTTC